This TCR beta chain was sequenced in a study of T cell responses to AZD1222 COVID-19 vaccine. Points from the study as a whole: Most donors were white British, females outnumbered males, and clonal diversity was possibly underestimated. Baseline serology detected seropositivity in only six or seven AZD1222 recipients.

The protocol was immunoSEQ multiplex PCR, while the TCRdb copy is restricted to in-frame clones and leaves out a portion. The data show 130,000 or so clones, with 85% to 90% seen just once and 11% held by the top ten. Germline lookup yields CDR1 SGHVS and CDR2 FQNEAQ. Trimming took 5 bases from V and 6 from J, leaving 14 bases between them. This CDR3 is 13 amino acids long. In its sample, this clone was seen once. Antigen specificity is unknown. The clonotype was recovered from an adult in good health. Sequenced here: peripheral blood, sampled on day 0 of MenACWY control vaccination. This chain connects TRBV7-8 to TRBJ2-7; possible D gene TRBD2, 6 bases. The CDR3 sequence: CASSPEGFSEQYF. The CDR3 nucleotides are TGTGCCAGCAGCCCGGAGGGGTTTTCCGAGCAGTACTTC.